Following are 22 T cell receptor beta chains from one sample sequenced in a study of glioma-infiltrating T cells after dendritic cell vaccination. Noted time point: after dendritic cell vaccination, including at tumor progression/relapse. Profiled with immunoSEQ multiplex PCR; TCRdb holds only in-frame clones, not every one. The sample records around 100,000 clones, roughly 87% being singletons. This specimen consisted of blood, obtained after dendritic cell vaccination. Receptors were obtained from a human donor with glioblastoma.

The chain recombines TRBV27 with TRBJ1-2; maybe TRBD1 (6 bases). Germline assignment: CDR1 MNHEY and CDR2 SMNVEV (reference sequence). This CDR3 contains 15 residues. V was pared by 6 bases and J by 8 bases, with 22 bases between. In nucleotides, the CDR3 is TGTGCCAGCAGCCCCACAGTTGGGGGGGCGACCGGCTACACCTTC. Encoded protein: CASSPTVGGATGYTF.

V and J are TRBV19 and TRBJ1-5; D is possibly TRBD1 (5 bases). Trimming removed 7 bases at V and 2 bases at J, with 12 bases between. Looked up from germline, CDR1 is LNHDA and CDR2 is SQIVND (reference sequence). The CDR3 has 14 residues. CDR3 loop: CASTKIGGNQPQHF. The CDR3 nucleotides read TGTGCCAGTACCAAAATAGGGGGCAATCAGCCCCAGCATTTT.

This clone was seen only once. The rearrangement uses TRBV6-1 and TRBJ1-5, with unresolved D. The CDR3 runs 14 residues. The V gene lost 6 bases and the J gene lost 4 bases, with 13 bases spanning the gap. The germline gives CDR1 MNHNS, CDR2 SASEGT. CDR3 region: CASRREGENQPQHF. CDR3 bases: TGTGCCAGCAGACGTGAGGGTGAAAATCAGCCCCAGCATTTT.

The chain recombines TRBV6-4 with TRBJ1-2, with 8 bases identical to TRBD1. Germline-derived CDR1 and CDR2 are MRHNA and SNTAGT. There are 16 residues in the CDR3. V shed 0 bases, J shed 6 bases, and the junction held 9 bases outside the gene matches. Written as DNA, the CDR3 is TGTGCCAGCAGTGACTCGAGTGAGGCAGGGGGCAATGGCTACACCTTC. Amino acid sequence: CASSDSSEAGGNGYTF.

This clone was seen a handful of times. The chain couples TRBV5-4 to TRBJ2-7; 8 bases are a match to TRBD2. Germline V gene data show CDR1 as SGHNT and CDR2 as YYREEE (reference sequence). V dropped 3 bases and J dropped 2; count of bases not matched to a gene: 7. This CDR3 region has 15 residues. CDR3 sequence: CASSSNSGVTYEQYF. In DNA form, the CDR3 reads TGTGCCAGCAGCTCCAATAGCGGGGTAACCTACGAGCAGTACTTC.

The chain recombines TRBV5-6 with TRBJ1-1; weak D call: TRBD1 (5 bases). V was trimmed by 0 bases and J by 5 bases, leaving 11 bases between them. This CDR3 spans 14 amino acids. Looked up from germline, CDR1 is SGHDT and CDR2 is YYEEEE. CDR3 DNA sequence: TGTGCCAGCAGCTTGGACGGGGGTACAACTGAAGCTTTCTTT. Encoded protein: CASSLDGGTTEAFF.

This sequence joins TRBV5-4 and TRBJ2-7; TRBD1 matches at 7 bases. J was trimmed by 5 bases and V by 2 bases; bases with no gene match: 7. The germline V gene has CDR1 SGHNT and CDR2 YYREEE (reference sequence). The CDR3 runs to 14 residues. The CDR3, as DNA: TGTGCCAGCAGCTTAGCTACAGGGGTCCACGAGCAGTACTTC. This codes for CASSLATGVHEQYF. Looking up the rest from reference TRBV5-4 and TRBJ2-7 gives the full variable domain: ETGVTQSPTHLIKTRGQQVTLRCSSQSGHNTVSWYQQALGQGPQFIFQYYREEENGRGNFPPRFSGLQFPNYSSELNVNALELDDSALYLCASSLATGVHEQYFGPGTRLTVT.

The chain carries TRBV6-1 and TRBJ2-7; perhaps TRBD1 as D (6 bases). CDR1 and CDR2 from the germline V gene are MNHNS and SASEGT. Trimming pared 7 bases from V and 6 bases from J, leaving 19 bases between. The CDR3 loop spans 14 amino acids. The CDR3: CASTPKWGRGEQYF. The CDR3 DNA is TGTGCCAGCACCCCAAAGTGGGGCAGGGGCGAGCAGTACTTC.

CDR3 in amino acids: CASSYGTGGAETQYF. CDR3 DNA: TGTGCCAGCAGTTATGGGACAGGGGGCGCGGAGACCCAGTACTTC. This sequence joins TRBV6-6 and TRBJ2-5, with 12 bases lining up with TRBD1. Germline-derived CDR1 and CDR2 are MNHNY and SVGAGI (reference sequence). This CDR3 has 15 residues. V shed 3 bases and J 5 bases; nucleotides not matched to a gene: 4.

The chain couples TRBV4-1 to TRBJ2-1; TRBD2 matches at 12 bases. V lost 5 bases, J lost 4 bases, and 3 bases stayed unmatched. Germline loops: CDR1 MGHRA, CDR2 YSYEKL. The CDR3 runs 15 residues. CDR3 amino acids: CASSETSGGYNEQFF. The CDR3 DNA sequence: TGCGCCAGCAGCGAGACTAGCGGGGGTTACAATGAGCAGTTCTTC.

A few counts support this clone. This sequence joins TRBV13 and TRBJ1-1; the D is unclear. Germline CDR1 reads PRHDT; CDR2 reads FYEKMQ (reference sequence). Trimming removed 5 bases from V and 6 bases from J, with 13 bases in between. The CDR3 has 13 residues. The chain's CDR3 is CASSSGRGSEAFF. DNA of the CDR3: TGTGCCAGCAGCAGCGGGCGGGGATCTGAAGCTTTCTTT.

The CDR3 loop is CASSSDRAQGSPLHF. In DNA, the CDR3 is TGTGCCAGCAGTTCGGACAGGGCACAAGGGTCACCCCTCCACTTT. The chain combines TRBV6-6 with TRBJ1-6, with 8 bases identical to TRBD1. The CDR3 loop spans 15 amino acids. Germline CDR1 reads MNHNY; CDR2 reads SVGAGI (reference sequence). The V segment lost 4 bases and the J segment 10 bases; nucleotides outside the gene matches: 9.

The CDR3 region is CASSRDREGYGYTF. DNA for the CDR3: TGTGCCAGCTCAAGGGACAGGGAAGGCTATGGCTACACCTTC. The J gene is TRBJ1-2, the V gene TRBV18, with TRBD1 identical over 9 bases. J was trimmed by 4 bases and V by 5 bases; bases with no gene match: 5. Germline V gene sequence: CDR1 KGHSH, CDR2 LQKENI. There are 14 residues in the CDR3.

The chain couples TRBV10-2 to TRBJ2-7; the D gene is possibly TRBD1 (5 bases). Germline-derived CDR1 and CDR2 are WSHSY and SAAADI. The V end lost 6 bases, the J end lost 2 bases, and 14 bases lay between the germline ends. The CDR3 length is 14 residues. The CDR3 here is CASREQGLPYEQYF. CDR3 nucleotide sequence: TGCGCCAGCAGAGAGCAGGGTCTCCCCTACGAGCAGTACTTC.

V and J are TRBV7-6 and TRBJ1-4; D remains ambiguous. From germline, CDR1 is SGHVS and CDR2 FNYEAQ. This CDR3 is built from 16 residues. Between the trimmed V and J ends, which lost 2 bases and 3 bases, there was a span of 13 bases. CDR3 residues: CASSLMGGPSNEKLFF. The CDR3 region has the DNA TGTGCCAGCAGCTTAATGGGAGGCCCATCTAATGAAAAACTGTTTTTT.

In its sample, this clone was seen a few times. The chain employs TRBV6-1 and TRBJ1-2, with 7 bases matching TRBD1. V lost 1 base to trimming and J lost 10 bases; unmatched junction nucleotides: 9. CDR1 and CDR2 (germline): MNHNS, SASEGT. This CDR3 region has 14 residues. The CDR3, as DNA: TGTGCCAGCAGTGAAGATCCTAGACAGGGCGACTACACCTTC. This sequence encodes CASSEDPRQGDYTF.

CDR3 amino acids: CASSSGFTDTQYF. Written as DNA, the CDR3 is TGTGCCAGCAGCTCCGGTTTCACAGATACGCAGTATTTT. The V call is TRBV7-7, the J call TRBJ2-3, with D hard to call. In germline, CDR1 is SSHAT, CDR2 FNYEAQ (reference sequence). The CDR3 is 13 amino acids. The ends were cut back, 4 bases at V and 2 bases at J, with 7 bases in the middle.

The chain carries TRBV29-1 and TRBJ1-2, with D uncertain. This CDR3 region has 8 residues. Germline V gives CDR1 SQVTM, CDR2 ANQGSEA. Written as DNA, the CDR3 is TGCAGACCGGTAGGCTACACCTTC. It codes for CRPVGYTF.

The chain employs TRBV7-2 and TRBJ1-4; 8 bases match TRBD1. Trimming removed 2 bases from V and 8 bases from J; junction bases left unmatched: 4. The CDR3 loop spans 14 amino acids. Germline V gene lookup returns CDR1 SGHTA and CDR2 FQGNSA. The CDR3 reads CASSLLRTGEKLFF. CDR3 nucleotides: TGTGCCAGCAGCTTATTAAGGACAGGGGAAAAACTGTTTTTT. The entire variable domain, with the rest obtained from reference TRBV7-2 and TRBJ1-4, is as follows: GAGVSQSPSNKVTEKGKDVELRCDPISGHTALYWYRQSLGQGLEFLIYFQGNSAPDKSGLPSDRFSAERTGGSVSTLTIQRTQQEDSAVYLCASSLLRTGEKLFFGSGTQLSVL.

The gene calls are TRBV10-3 and TRBJ1-6; 11 nucleotides align to TRBD1. In germline, CDR1 is ENHRY, CDR2 SYGVKD. This CDR3 is built from 15 residues. Trimming took 2 bases from V and 10 from J; bases not matched to a gene: 4. The chain's CDR3 is CAISEGQGARSPLHF. For the CDR3, the DNA is TGTGCCATCAGTGAGGGACAGGGGGCGAGGTCACCCCTCCACTTT.

The chain carries TRBV27 and TRBJ2-5, with a tentative D call TRBD1 (6 bases). Between the trimmed V and J ends, which lost 5 bases and 3 bases, there was a span of 10 bases. The CDR3 contains 13 residues. Germline CDR1 MNHEY, CDR2 SMNVEV (reference sequence). CDR3 sequence reads: CASSHNREETQYF. For the CDR3, the DNA is TGTGCCAGCAGTCACAACAGGGAAGAGACCCAGTACTTC.

V and J are TRBV5-1 and TRBJ2-1, with 10 bases matching TRBD1. J lost 8 bases, V lost 5 bases, and 10 bases had no gene match. The CDR3 sequence is 15 residues long. Germline V gene data show CDR1 as SGHRS and CDR2 as YFSETQ. CDR3 DNA: TGCGCCAGCAGTCCCAATCCGGACAGGGGGGATGAGCAGTTCTTC. Its protein is CASSPNPDRGDEQFF.